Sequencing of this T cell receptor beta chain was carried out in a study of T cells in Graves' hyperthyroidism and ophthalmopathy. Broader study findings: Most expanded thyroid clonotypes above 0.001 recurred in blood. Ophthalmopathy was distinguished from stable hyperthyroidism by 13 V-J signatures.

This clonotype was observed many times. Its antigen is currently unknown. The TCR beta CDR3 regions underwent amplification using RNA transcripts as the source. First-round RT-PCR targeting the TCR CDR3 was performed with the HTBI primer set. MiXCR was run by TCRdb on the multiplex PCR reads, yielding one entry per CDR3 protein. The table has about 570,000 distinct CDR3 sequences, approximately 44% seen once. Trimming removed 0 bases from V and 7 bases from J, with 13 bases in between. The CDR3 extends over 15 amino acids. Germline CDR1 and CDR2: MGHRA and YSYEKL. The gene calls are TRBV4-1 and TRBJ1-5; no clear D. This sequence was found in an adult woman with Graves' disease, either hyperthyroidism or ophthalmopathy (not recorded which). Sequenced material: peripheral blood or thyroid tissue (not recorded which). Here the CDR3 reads CASSQERQRGQPQHF. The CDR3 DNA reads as TGCGCCAGCAGCCAAGAAAGACAACGAGGCCAGCCCCAGCATTTT.